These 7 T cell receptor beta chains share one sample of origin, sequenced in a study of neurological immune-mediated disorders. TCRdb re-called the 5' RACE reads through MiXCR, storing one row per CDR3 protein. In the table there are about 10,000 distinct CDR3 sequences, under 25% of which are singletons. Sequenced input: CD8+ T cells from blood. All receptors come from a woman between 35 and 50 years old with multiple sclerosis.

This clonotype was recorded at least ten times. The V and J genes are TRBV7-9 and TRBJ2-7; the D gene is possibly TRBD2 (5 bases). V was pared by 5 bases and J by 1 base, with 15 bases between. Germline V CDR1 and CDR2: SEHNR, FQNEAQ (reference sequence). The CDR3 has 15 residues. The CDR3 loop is CASSPGGGRSYEQYF. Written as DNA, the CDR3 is TGTGCCAGCAGCCCCGGAGGAGGTCGGTCCTACGAGCAGTACTTC.

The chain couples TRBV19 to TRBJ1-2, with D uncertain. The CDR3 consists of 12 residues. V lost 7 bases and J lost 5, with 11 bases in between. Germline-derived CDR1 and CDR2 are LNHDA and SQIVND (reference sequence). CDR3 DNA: TGTGCCAGTAAGGAGGATGGGTATGGCTACACCTTC. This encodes CASKEDGYGYTF.

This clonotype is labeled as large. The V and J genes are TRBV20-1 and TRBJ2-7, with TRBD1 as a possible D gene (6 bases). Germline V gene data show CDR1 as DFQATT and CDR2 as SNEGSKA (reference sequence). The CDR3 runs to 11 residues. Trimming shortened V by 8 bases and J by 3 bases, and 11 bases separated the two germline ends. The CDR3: CSIRTDYEQYF. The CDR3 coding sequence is TGCAGTATCCGGACAGACTACGAGCAGTACTTC.

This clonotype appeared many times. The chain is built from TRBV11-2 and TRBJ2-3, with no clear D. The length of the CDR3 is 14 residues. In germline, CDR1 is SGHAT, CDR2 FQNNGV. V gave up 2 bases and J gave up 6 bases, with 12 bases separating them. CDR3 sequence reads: CASSLTGPGDTQYF. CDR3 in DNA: TGTGCCAGCAGCTTAACCGGGCCTGGGGATACGCAGTATTTT. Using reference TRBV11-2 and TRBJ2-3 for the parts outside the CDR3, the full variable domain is EAGVAQSPRYKIIEKRQSVAFWCNPISGHATLYWYQQILGQGPKLLIQFQNNGVVDDSQLPKDRFSAERLKGVDSTLKIQPAKLEDSAVYLCASSLTGPGDTQYFGPGTRLTVL.

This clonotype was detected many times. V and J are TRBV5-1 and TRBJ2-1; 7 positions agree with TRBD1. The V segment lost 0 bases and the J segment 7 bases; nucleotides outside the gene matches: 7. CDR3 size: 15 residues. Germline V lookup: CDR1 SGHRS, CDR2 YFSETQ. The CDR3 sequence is CASSLERGLGNEQFF. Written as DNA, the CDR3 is TGCGCCAGCAGCTTGGAAAGGGGGCTTGGGAATGAGCAGTTCTTC.

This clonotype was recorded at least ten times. CDR3 amino acids: CASSLNYNEQFF. Written as DNA, the CDR3 is TGTGCCAGCAGCTTAAACTACAATGAGCAGTTCTTC. The chain joins TRBV5-6 to TRBJ2-1; no reliable D call. V shed 2 bases and J shed 3 bases, with 3 bases lying between them. This CDR3 region has 12 residues. CDR1 is SGHDT, CDR2 YYEEEE, per germline.

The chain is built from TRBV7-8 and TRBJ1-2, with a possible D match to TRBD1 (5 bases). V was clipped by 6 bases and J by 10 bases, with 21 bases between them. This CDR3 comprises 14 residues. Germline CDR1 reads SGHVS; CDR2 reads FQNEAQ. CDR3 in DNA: TGTGCCAGCAGAAAATCCGGGACTGGGTTTGACTACACCTTC. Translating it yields CASRKSGTGFDYTF.